The rows below give T cell receptor beta chains drawn from one sample of a study of T cell repertoires in cytomegalovirus infection. A single record per CDR3 protein comes from TCRdb applying MiXCR to the reads. This repertoire shows about 920,000 distinct CDR3 sequences, approximately 30% found once; its top ten account for 13%. For these TCRs, the target antigens are not known. The input for sequencing was cultured CD8+ T cells from PBMCs, taken from culture after CMV antigen stimulation. The receptors shown here come from a human donor in good health (CMV status not recorded). Some clones in this sample may be carry-over from other donors' samples. Each CDR3 is given with its conserved first and last residue. D genes are given only for firm matches. The size of a clone is reported for some rows only, either as once, few or many, or as a class for expanded clones.

DNA	CDR3	size	D	V	J
TGTGCCAGCAGTTTTGACAGGGGGCTTTACAATGAGCAGTTCTTC	CASSFDRGLYNEQFF	.	TRBD1	TRBV14	TRBJ2-1
TGTGCCAGCAGCTCCCGGGGCGGGGGGCAAGAGACCCAGTACTTC	CASSSRGGGQETQYF	.	TRBD2	TRBV11-3	TRBJ2-5
TGTGCCAGCAGCTTACCCCTTGGACAGGGGGCAGGGGAGACCCAGTACTTC	CASSLPLGQGAGETQYF	.	TRBD1	TRBV7-9	TRBJ2-5
TGTGCCAGCAGTGACACAGGGAGCACAGATACGCAGTATTTT	CASSDTGSTDTQYF	many	.	TRBV2	TRBJ2-3
TGCAGTGCTAGAGAATGGGACATCTATGAAGCTTTCTTT	CSAREWDIYEAFF	few	.	TRBV20-1	TRBJ1-1
TGTGCCAGCAGCCCGCCTATAGACAGGGTCATTGAGACCCAGTACTTC	CASSPPIDRVIETQYF	.	TRBD1	TRBV7-9	TRBJ2-5
TGTGCCAGCAGTTACTACGGTGGCACAGATACGCAGTATTTT	CASSYYGGTDTQYF	many	.	TRBV6-5	TRBJ2-3
TGTGCCAGCAGCTTACCCGACAGGGGCGGCACTGAAGCTTTCTTT	CASSLPDRGGTEAFF	.	TRBD1	TRBV5-3	TRBJ1-1
TGTGCCAGCATCCCCAAAGGCGCCGGGGACCAAGAGACCCAGTACTTC	CASIPKGAGDQETQYF	few	.	TRBV7-4	TRBJ2-5
TGTGCCAGCAGCCGCGGGGGGGTTTACAATGAGCAGTTCTTC	CASSRGGVYNEQFF	few	TRBD2	TRBV7-6	TRBJ2-1
TGCGCCAGCAGCCATACCATAGACAGCTTTAATGAAAAACTGTTTTTT	CASSHTIDSFNEKLFF	few	.	TRBV4-3	TRBJ1-4
TGTGCCAGCTCCACTAGGGCCCGGTCACCCCTCCACTTT	CASSTRARSPLHF	.	.	TRBV12-3/TRBV12-4	TRBJ1-6
TGTGCCAGCACCATTATAGAAGGACAGGGGAACACTGAAGCTTTCTTT	CASTIIEGQGNTEAFF	few	TRBD1	TRBV7-9	TRBJ1-1
TGTGCCAGCAGCTCGCGCGACAGGGATCCTGGAAACACCATATATTTT	CASSSRDRDPGNTIYF	.	TRBD1	TRBV7-9	TRBJ1-3
TGTGCCAGCAGTCCCCTGACGGATACCGGACCTGAAGCTTTCTTT	CASSPLTDTGPEAFF	many	.	TRBV12-3/TRBV12-4	TRBJ1-1
TGCGCCAGCAGCCAACCTCTAGCGGGGGGGCAAGAGACCCAGTACTTC	CASSQPLAGGQETQYF	.	TRBD2	TRBV4-1	TRBJ2-5
TGTGCCAGCAGCCCCTCTCTGACTAGCGGGGGGCCCCGGGAGCAGTTCTTC	CASSPSLTSGGPREQFF	many	TRBD2	TRBV7-8	TRBJ2-1
TGTGCCAGCAGCCCAAGCGGGGTTTCCAAAAACATTCAGTACTTC	CASSPSGVSKNIQYF	.	TRBD2	TRBV9	TRBJ2-4
TGTGCCAGCAGCTTAGGAACCCGGGACAGGGGGCGGAACTACAATGAGCAGTTCTTC	CASSLGTRDRGRNYNEQFF	many	TRBD1	TRBV7-6	TRBJ2-1
TGCGCCAGCAGCCACGCTCCGGGGCTCGAAGGCTACACCTTC	CASSHAPGLEGYTF	.	.	TRBV4-1	TRBJ1-2
TGTGCCAGCAGCTTTCTGGAGTACACAGATACGCAGTATTTT	CASSFLEYTDTQYF	.	.	TRBV5-6	TRBJ2-3
TGTGCCAGCAGTTTCCTGGACAGGGCGAACACTGAAGCTTTCTTT	CASSFLDRANTEAFF	.	TRBD1	TRBV6-8	TRBJ1-1
TGTGCCAGCAGCACGACAGGGTTGATCACTGAAGCTTTCTTT	CASSTTGLITEAFF	few	TRBD1	TRBV5-4	TRBJ1-1
TGTGCCAGCAGTTATGTTCGGACAGATACGCAGTATTTT	CASSYVRTDTQYF	few	.	TRBV6-2/TRBV6-3	TRBJ2-3
TGTGCCAGCAGCGTGGACAGGGGGGTCACAGATACGCAGTATTTT	CASSVDRGVTDTQYF	few	TRBD1	TRBV7-6	TRBJ2-3
TGTGCCAGCAGCTTATGGTCTGCGGGCGGCCTTTATTCCTACAATGAGCAGTTCTTC	CASSLWSAGGLYSYNEQFF	.	.	TRBV11-2	TRBJ2-1
TGTGCCAGCGGTTTGGAGACCGCAACAGATACGCAGTATTTT	CASGLETATDTQYF	.	.	TRBV6-8	TRBJ2-3
TGTGCCAGCAGTTCGGGGACTAGAGTTTACAATGAGCAGTTCTTC	CASSSGTRVYNEQFF	.	TRBD2	TRBV12-3/TRBV12-4	TRBJ2-1
TGTGCCAGCAGTTTATCTCGCGGTGAGCAGTTCTTC	CASSLSRGEQFF	few	.	TRBV27	TRBJ2-1
TGTGCCAGCAGTTACGGGGCAGGTTCCCCCCATGAGCAGTTCTTC	CASSYGAGSPHEQFF	many	.	TRBV6-5	TRBJ2-1
TGTGCCAGCAGTGGGCCGCCGGGACGGCCGACTGAAGCTTTCTTT	CASSGPPGRPTEAFF	.	.	TRBV7-3	TRBJ1-1
TGTGCCAGCGCCAGACTAGCGGGGGGGAGAACAGATACGCAGTATTTT	CASARLAGGRTDTQYF	.	TRBD2	TRBV6-8	TRBJ2-3
TGTGCCAGCAGCTTAACCGGGACAAACCGGAATCAGCCCCAGCATTTT	CASSLTGTNRNQPQHF	few	.	TRBV7-8	TRBJ1-5
TGTGCCAGCAGCTTACCCACAGACGGGATCCAAGAGACCCAGTACTTC	CASSLPTDGIQETQYF	few	.	TRBV7-6	TRBJ2-5
TGTGCCAGCAGTTTAGGGGGGGGGGAGTATAAGCAGTTCTTC	CASSLGGGEYKQFF	.	TRBD2	TRBV12-3/TRBV12-4	TRBJ2-1
TGTGCCAGCAGCTCTTTTGGGGGGGTCAATCAGCCCCAGCATTTT	CASSSFGGVNQPQHF	few	.	TRBV7-9	TRBJ1-5
TGTGCCAGCAGTTCCACCTCGGGCCTGGGGGACGAGCAGTACTTC	CASSSTSGLGDEQYF	.	.	TRBV27	TRBJ2-7
TGTGCCAGCAGTTGGACAGGGGTTGAAGGCTACACCTTC	CASSWTGVEGYTF	.	TRBD1	TRBV6-5	TRBJ1-2
TGTGCCAGCTACAATTGGGACAGGGGGAAGACTAACTATGGCTACACCTTC	CASYNWDRGKTNYGYTF	few	TRBD1	TRBV12-3/TRBV12-4	TRBJ1-2
TGTGCCAGCAGCCTAGGGAGGCAGGGGAACACTGAAGCTTTCTTT	CASSLGRQGNTEAFF	many	.	TRBV7-6	TRBJ1-1
TGCGCCAGCAGCCTTTCCCTGAGACTAGCGGGGGGAGCTATAACGAACACCGGGGAGCTGTTTTTT	CASSLSLRLAGGAITNTGELFF	few	TRBD2	TRBV4-1	TRBJ2-2
TGTGCCGGCAGTTCGTCAGACTTCAGCTACGAGCAGTACTTC	CAGSSSDFSYEQYF	.	.	TRBV6-6	TRBJ2-7
TGTGCCAGCAGCCAAGTCGAGTCAACTGAAGCTTTCTTT	CASSQVESTEAFF	few	.	TRBV4-2	TRBJ1-1
TGTGCCAGCAGCCTTAGAAGACTGGATGAGCAGTTCTTC	CASSLRRLDEQFF	few	.	TRBV7-2	TRBJ2-1
TGCGCCAGCAGTGAGTTCTTCACAGATACGCAGTATTTT	CASSEFFTDTQYF	few	.	TRBV10-2	TRBJ2-3
TGTGCCAGCAGCTTGTTAACAGGGGCTACCGGGGAGCTGTTTTTT	CASSLLTGATGELFF	.	TRBD1	TRBV5-4	TRBJ2-2
TGTGCCACCAGCAGATTCGAGGGACAGGGCTACAATGAGCAGTTCTTC	CATSRFEGQGYNEQFF	.	TRBD1	TRBV15	TRBJ2-1
TGTGCCAGCAGTTTAGACCCGGGACTAGCGGGGGAGAAAACCAGCACAGATACGCAGTATTTT	CASSLDPGLAGEKTSTDTQYF	.	TRBD2	TRBV12-3/TRBV12-4	TRBJ2-3
TGTGCCAGCAGTTTAAGGGTGGGGAGTGGGGCCAACGTCCTGACTTTC	CASSLRVGSGANVLTF	few	.	TRBV12-3/TRBV12-4	TRBJ2-6
TGTGCCAGCAGACGATCTGGAAACACCATATATTTT	CASRRSGNTIYF	.	.	TRBV27	TRBJ1-3
TGTGCCAGCAGCTTGGATTCAGGCTCCGAGCAGTACTTC	CASSLDSGSEQYF	.	.	TRBV5-3	TRBJ2-7
TGTGCCAGCAGCTTACTTCGAGACTACGGTGGCTACACCTTC	CASSLLRDYGGYTF	few	.	TRBV7-9	TRBJ1-2
TGTGCCAGCAGTTACTTACAGGGAAGCGAGCAGTACTTC	CASSYLQGSEQYF	.	.	TRBV6-6	TRBJ2-7
TGTGCCAGCCGAGGGGACCAGCAGGCAGATACGCAGTATTTT	CASRGDQQADTQYF	many	.	TRBV5-4	TRBJ2-3
TGTGCCAGCAGTGACAGGGAGTCAGACACTGAAGCTTTCTTT	CASSDRESDTEAFF	few	TRBD1	TRBV28	TRBJ1-1